The text below deals with one T cell receptor beta chain. This specimen comes from a study of T cells after yellow fever vaccination. J was trimmed by 2 bases and V by 0 bases; bases with no gene match: 5. CDR1 and CDR2 from the germline V gene are SGHDT and YYEEEE. The CDR3 sequence is 16 residues long. MiXCR, run by TCRdb on the 5' RACE reads, gives a single entry per CDR3 protein. The sample shows fewer than 450,000 distinct CDR3 sequences, 7% to 9% of them seen only once. The TCR originated in a man aged 18 to 30 who received the YFV17D yellow fever vaccine. This chain uses TRBV5-6 with TRBJ2-5; 9 bases are shared with TRBD2. Sample: PBMCs, taken around 45 days after the first yellow fever vaccination. The CDR3 DNA reads TGTGCCAGCAGCTTGGGGCACGCGGGGGGGCAAGAGACCCAGTACTTC. Translated: CASSLGHAGGQETQYF.